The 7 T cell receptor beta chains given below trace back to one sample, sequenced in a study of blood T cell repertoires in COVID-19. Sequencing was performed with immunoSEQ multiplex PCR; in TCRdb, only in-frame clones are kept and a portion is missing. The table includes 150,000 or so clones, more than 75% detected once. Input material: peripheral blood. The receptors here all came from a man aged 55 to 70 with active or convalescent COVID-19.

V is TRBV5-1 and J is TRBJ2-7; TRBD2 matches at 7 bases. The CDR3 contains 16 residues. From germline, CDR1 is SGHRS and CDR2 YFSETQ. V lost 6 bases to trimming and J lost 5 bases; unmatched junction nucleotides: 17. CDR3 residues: CASNQVSGFPPNEQYF. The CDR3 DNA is TGCGCCAGCAACCAAGTTAGCGGGTTCCCTCCTAACGAGCAGTACTTC.

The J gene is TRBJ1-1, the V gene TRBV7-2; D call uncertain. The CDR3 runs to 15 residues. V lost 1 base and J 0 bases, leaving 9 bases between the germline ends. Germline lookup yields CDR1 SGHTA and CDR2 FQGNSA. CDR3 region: CASSLVVVMNTEAFF. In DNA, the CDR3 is TGTGCCAGCAGCTTAGTGGTAGTGATGAACACTGAAGCTTTCTTT.

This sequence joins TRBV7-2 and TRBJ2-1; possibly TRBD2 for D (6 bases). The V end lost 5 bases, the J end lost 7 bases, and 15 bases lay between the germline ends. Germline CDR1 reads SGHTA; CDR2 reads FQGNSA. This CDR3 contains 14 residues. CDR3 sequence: CASSQPLAINEQFF. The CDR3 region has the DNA TGTGCCAGCAGCCAACCCCTAGCGATAAATGAGCAGTTCTTC.

In nucleotides, the CDR3 is TGTGCCAGCAGCCTAAGGACAATCTCTGGAAACACCATATATTTT. It yields the protein CASSLRTISGNTIYF. The rearrangement links TRBV3-1 (or the pseudogene TRBV3-2) to TRBJ1-3, with D perhaps TRBD1 (5 bases). Germline V gene lookup returns CDR1 LGHDT and CDR2 YNNKEL (reference sequence). V lost 4 bases and J 0 bases, leaving 10 bases between the germline ends. CDR3 length: 15 amino acids.

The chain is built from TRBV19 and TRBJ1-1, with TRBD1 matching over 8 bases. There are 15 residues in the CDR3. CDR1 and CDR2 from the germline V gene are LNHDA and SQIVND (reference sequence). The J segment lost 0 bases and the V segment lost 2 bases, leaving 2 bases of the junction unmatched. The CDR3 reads CASSIRTGMNTEAFF. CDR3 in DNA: TGTGCCAGTAGTATAAGGACAGGGATGAACACTGAAGCTTTCTTT.

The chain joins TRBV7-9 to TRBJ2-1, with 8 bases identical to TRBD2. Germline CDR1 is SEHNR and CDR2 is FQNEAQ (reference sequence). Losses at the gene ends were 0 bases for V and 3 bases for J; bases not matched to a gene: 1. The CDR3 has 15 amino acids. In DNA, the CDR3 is TGTGCCAGCAGCTTAGCTAGCGGGATCTACAATGAGCAGTTCTTC. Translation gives CASSLASGIYNEQFF.

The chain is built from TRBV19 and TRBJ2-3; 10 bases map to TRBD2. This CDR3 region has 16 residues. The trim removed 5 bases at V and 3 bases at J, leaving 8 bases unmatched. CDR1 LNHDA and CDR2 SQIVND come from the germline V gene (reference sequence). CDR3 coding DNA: TGTGCCAGTAGTTCGAGTGGGACTAGCGCGACAGATACGCAGTATTTT. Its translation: CASSSSGTSATDTQYF.